These 26 T cell receptor beta chains came from one sample sequenced in a study of cytomegalovirus exposure and HLA in healthy donors. PCR was performed using 60 Vbeta and 13 Jbeta primers. The repertoire was sequenced with immunoSEQ multiplex PCR; TCRdb's copy has only in-frame clones and lacks some. Of some 96,000 clones detected, roughly 75% appear once; the ten largest clones hold approximately 0.8%. Sequencing was done on a sample of PBMCs. All receptors derive from a woman aged 55-69 years in good health and CMV-seronegative.

The chain recombines TRBV19 with TRBJ1-5, with 10 bases fitting TRBD1. This CDR3 is built from 16 residues. The germline V gene has CDR1 LNHDA and CDR2 SQIVND (reference sequence). The trim removed 5 bases at V and 7 bases at J, leaving 11 bases unmatched. The CDR3: CASSPRDRGSGQPQHF. The CDR3 DNA is TGTGCCAGTAGTCCGCGGGACAGGGGATCCGGGCAGCCCCAGCATTTT.

The genes are TRBV27 and TRBJ1-1; TRBD1 agrees at 7 bases. The CDR3 totals 13 residues. Trimming at V came to 7 bases and at J to 0 bases, leaving 2 bases not matched to a gene. Germline V gene sequence: CDR1 MNHEY, CDR2 SMNVEV (reference sequence). CDR3 residues: CASKGQLNTEAFF. The CDR3 bases are TGTGCCAGCAAGGGACAGCTGAACACTGAAGCTTTCTTT.

V usage is TRBV11-2 and J usage is TRBJ2-7, with a possible D match to TRBD1 (5 bases). This CDR3 is built from 14 residues. Germline CDR1 is SGHAT and CDR2 is FQNNGV. V was cut by 1 base and J by 3 bases, with 10 bases left in between. The CDR3 sequence is CASSLVRADYEQYF. CDR3 DNA sequence: TGTGCCAGCAGCTTAGTCAGGGCTGACTACGAGCAGTACTTC.

This chain joins TRBV7-2 and TRBJ1-2, with TRBD1 as a possible D gene (6 bases). Germline values: CDR1 SGHTA, CDR2 FQGNSA. The V gene lost 5 bases and the J gene lost 6 bases, with 19 bases spanning the gap. The CDR3 spans 15 residues. Written as DNA, the CDR3 is TGTGCCAGCAGCCCCTATCTACAGGGAAAGGATGGCTACACCTTC. It codes for CASSPYLQGKDGYTF.

This chain links TRBV2 with TRBJ1-3, with D unresolved. Germline V gives CDR1 SNHLY, CDR2 FYNNEI. The CDR3 is 17 amino acids. Deletions cut 1 base from V and 4 bases from J, with 17 bases between. The CDR3 is CASSEGLVRKTGNTIYF. As DNA, the CDR3 is TGTGCCAGCAGTGAAGGTCTAGTAAGGAAAACGGGAAACACCATATATTTT.

The chain carries TRBV23-1 and TRBJ1-5; 9 bases are shared with TRBD1. TRBV23-1 is assigned to the ORF class and has an uncertain function. The trim removed 1 base at V and 9 bases at J, leaving 19 bases unmatched. CDR3 size: 19 residues. The CDR3 nucleotides are TGCGCCAGCAGTCAATATAGGACAGGGGATAAGATGGCCCCTGTGCCCCAGCATTTT. Translation: CASSQYRTGDKMAPVPQHF.

The genes are TRBV9 and TRBJ2-1; TRBD2 matches at 9 bases. Looked up from germline, CDR1 is SGDLS and CDR2 is YYNGEE. The CDR3 covers 17 residues. Trimming cost V 0 bases and J 7 bases; bases outside gene matches: 11. CDR3 residues: CASSVGAGGAVWNEQFF. The CDR3 nucleotides read TGTGCCAGCAGCGTAGGGGCGGGAGGGGCTGTATGGAATGAGCAGTTCTTC.

V usage is TRBV27 and J usage is TRBJ1-5; 7 bases agree with TRBD1. Looked up from germline, CDR1 is MNHEY and CDR2 is SMNVEV (reference sequence). The CDR3 spans 15 residues. The V and J ends lost 0 bases and 9 bases, in that order; junction bases with no gene match: 8. The CDR3 bases are TGTGCCAGCAGTTTATCTGGACAGGTATACGGGCCCCAGCATTTT. As protein: CASSLSGQVYGPQHF.

The genes are TRBV4-2 and TRBJ1-1, with TRBD1 matching 8 bases. The J segment lost 3 bases and the V segment lost 3 bases, leaving 6 bases of the junction unmatched. Germline CDR1 reads LGHNA; CDR2 reads YNFKEQ. There are 15 residues in the CDR3. CDR3 sequence (DNA): TGTGCCAGCAGCCAGGAGACAGGGGCGGACACTGAAGCTTTCTTT. Its protein is CASSQETGADTEAFF.

The rearrangement links TRBV19 to TRBJ2-3; 7 bases map to TRBD1. Germline V gene sequence: CDR1 LNHDA, CDR2 SQIVND (reference sequence). The CDR3 is 14 residues long. The V and J ends lost 3 bases and 10 bases, in that order; junction bases with no gene match: 10. In DNA form, the CDR3 reads TGTGCCAGTAGTATTCTGACAGGGAAGTCTTCGCAGTATTTT. This translates into CASSILTGKSSQYF. Full variable domain (outside the CDR3, taken from reference TRBV19 and TRBJ2-3): DGGITQSPKYLFRKEGQNVTLSCEQNLNHDAMYWYRQDPGQGLRLIYYSQIVNDFQKGDIAEGYSVSREKKESFPLTVTSAQKNPTAFYLCASSILTGKSSQYFGPGTRLTVL.

This chain links TRBV10-3 with TRBJ1-2; TRBD1 agrees at 9 bases. Germline V CDR1 and CDR2: ENHRY, SYGVKD. With V trimmed by 5 bases and J by 3 bases, 19 bases remained unmatched. The CDR3 runs to 19 residues. In nucleotides, the CDR3 is TGTGCCATCAGTTCCCTGATTGGGACAGGGAGGAACGGGGACTATGGCTACACCTTC. This translates into CAISSLIGTGRNGDYGYTF.

The chain is built from TRBV2 and TRBJ2-5; the match to TRBD1 covers 8 bases. CDR3 size: 15 residues. From germline, CDR1 is SNHLY and CDR2 FYNNEI. J lost 5 bases, V lost 5 bases, and 10 bases had no gene match. Here the CDR3 reads CASSTRQGIGETQYF. CDR3 coding DNA: TGTGCCAGCAGTACCCGACAGGGGATCGGGGAGACCCAGTACTTC. Full variable domain (remainder filled in from reference TRBV2 and TRBJ2-5): EPEVTQTPSHQVTQMGQEVILRCVPISNHLYFYWYRQILGQKVEFLVSFYNNEISEKSEIFDDQFSVERPDGSNFTLKIRSTKLEDSAMYFCASSTRQGIGETQYFGPGTRLLVL.

The chain has TRBV19 and TRBJ1-6; D is undetermined. Germline V gene lookup returns CDR1 LNHDA and CDR2 SQIVND (reference sequence). Trimming removed 6 bases at V and 4 bases at J, with 10 bases between. The CDR3 runs to 14 residues. DNA of the CDR3: TGTGCCAGTAGCCCCCCCGTGTATAATTCACCCCTCCACTTT. The encoded protein is CASSPPVYNSPLHF.

J is TRBJ1-2 and V is TRBV6-5, with TRBD1 matching over 7 bases. Germline assignment: CDR1 MNHEY and CDR2 SVGAGI. V was pared by 6 bases and J by 3 bases, with 7 bases of the junction left unmatched. The CDR3 covers 14 residues. Written as DNA, the CDR3 is TGTGCCAGCAGCCCAGACAGGGAGGACTATGGCTACACCTTC. It translates to CASSPDREDYGYTF.

The rearrangement joins TRBV5-1 to TRBJ1-2; 7 nucleotides align to TRBD1. The CDR3 spans 13 residues. Trimming removed 5 bases from V and 7 bases from J; junction bases left unmatched: 8. Germline V gives CDR1 SGHRS, CDR2 YFSETQ. CDR3 DNA: TGCGCCAGCAGTACACAGGGGCAACTTGGCTACACCTTC. It specifies CASSTQGQLGYTF.

This rearrangement joins TRBV10-3 to TRBJ2-7; 9 bases agree with TRBD2. After removal of 0 bases from V and 5 bases from J, the junction contained 5 bases not matched to a gene. This CDR3 has 15 amino acids. Germline CDR1 ENHRY, CDR2 SYGVKD. The CDR3 is CAISESAGGPHEQYF. In nucleotides, the CDR3 is TGTGCCATCAGTGAGTCGGCGGGGGGGCCACACGAGCAGTACTTC.

This clone was detected only a few times. The rearrangement uses TRBV4-1 and TRBJ2-6; 8 nucleotides match TRBD1. The V gene's germline CDR1 is MGHRA and CDR2 YSYEKL. CDR3 size: 18 residues. Trimming cost V 4 bases and J 1 base; bases outside gene matches: 9. The CDR3 DNA sequence: TGCGCCAGCAGCCGCCGACAGGGGACTGTTTCTGGGGCCAACGTCCTGACTTTC. Translating gives CASSRRQGTVSGANVLTF.

This clone has a single count. The CDR3 is CASSSPSSTEAFF. The CDR3 DNA is TGTGCCAGCAGTTCCCCATCGAGCACTGAAGCTTTCTTT. This chain uses TRBV28 with TRBJ1-1; D remains unclear. Trimming pared 4 bases from V and 4 bases from J, leaving 10 bases between. There are 13 residues in the CDR3. Germline loops: CDR1 MDHEN, CDR2 SYDVKM.

The chain employs TRBV5-1 and TRBJ1-1; TRBD1 might be the D (6 bases). V shed 2 bases and J shed 4 bases, with 9 bases lying between them. Germline CDR1 reads SGHRS; CDR2 reads YFSETQ. This CDR3 contains 13 residues. The CDR3 here is CASSFGQSTEAFF. Written as DNA, the CDR3 is TGCGCCAGCAGCTTTGGACAGAGCACTGAAGCTTTCTTT.

The CDR3 DNA sequence: TGTGCCAGCAGGAGGACAGGGGGGGATCCTGAAGCTTTCTTT. Amino acid sequence: CASRRTGGDPEAFF. J is TRBJ1-1 and V is TRBV2; 10 bases line up with TRBD1. V dropped 6 bases and J dropped 6; count of bases not matched to a gene: 7. This CDR3 is built from 14 residues. Germline V lookup: CDR1 SNHLY, CDR2 FYNNEI. The complete variable domain, with remaining parts taken from reference TRBV2 and TRBJ1-1, reads EPEVTQTPSHQVTQMGQEVILRCVPISNHLYFYWYRQILGQKVEFLVSFYNNEISEKSEIFDDQFSVERPDGSNFTLKIRSTKLEDSAMYFCASRRTGGDPEAFFGQGTRLTVV.

The chain combines TRBV11-3 with TRBJ2-7; 11 bases align to TRBD2. V shed 2 bases and J 2 bases; nucleotides not matched to a gene: 5. The CDR3 has 16 amino acids. CDR1 SGHNT and CDR2 YENEEA come from the germline V gene. In nucleotides, the CDR3 is TGTGCCAGCAGCTTAAGACTAGCGGGGTTTCCCTACGAGCAGTACTTC. It translates to CASSLRLAGFPYEQYF.

The chain couples TRBV9 to TRBJ2-1; 8 bases agree with TRBD2. From germline, CDR1 is SGDLS and CDR2 YYNGEE. The V segment lost 3 bases and the J segment 9 bases; nucleotides outside the gene matches: 2. The CDR3 extends over 12 amino acids. The CDR3 DNA reads as TGTGCCAGCAGCGAAACTAGCGGTGAGCAGTTCTTC. It encodes CASSETSGEQFF.

This clone was observed once. This chain uses TRBV9 with TRBJ2-5; 11 bases are a match to TRBD1. The CDR3 has 17 amino acids. V lost 3 bases and J lost 3; bases outside the gene matches: 10. The germline V gene encodes CDR1 SGDLS and CDR2 YYNGEE. The CDR3 here is CASSATWTGGPKETQYF. For the CDR3, the DNA is TGTGCCAGCAGCGCCACCTGGACAGGGGGCCCCAAAGAGACCCAGTACTTC.

The CDR3 region is CASRPGGEAFF. Here the CDR3 DNA reads TGTGCCAGCAGGCCCGGGGGGGAAGCTTTCTTT. This sequence joins TRBV2 and TRBJ1-1, with D perhaps TRBD1 (5 bases). The CDR3 length is 11 residues. Trimming removed 6 bases from V and 8 bases from J, with 10 bases in between. Germline V gene lookup returns CDR1 SNHLY and CDR2 FYNNEI.

For this clone: Other DNA sequences in this specimen translate into the identical CDR3. This rearrangement joins TRBV6-1 to TRBJ2-6; 10 bases line up with TRBD1. The CDR3 spans 15 residues. From germline, CDR1 is MNHNS and CDR2 SASEGT. J was trimmed by 2 bases and V by 6 bases; bases with no gene match: 1. The DNA for the CDR3 is TGTGCCAGCAGGACAGGGGGCGCTGGGGCCAACGTCCTGACTTTC. It is translated as CASRTGGAGANVLTF.

V and J are TRBV10-3 and TRBJ1-1, with TRBD1 matching 7 bases. The CDR3 loop spans 13 amino acids. Germline V CDR1 and CDR2: ENHRY, SYGVKD. V shed 10 bases and J 0 bases; nucleotides not matched to a gene: 5. DNA of the CDR3: TGTGCCACCATCGGGACAGTGAACACTGAAGCTTTCTTT. Its protein is CATIGTVNTEAFF.